This entry describes one T cell receptor (beta chain). The antigen remains unidentified. The sample is drawn from a study of OX40 agonist ivuxolimab in advanced cancers. As for the study in general: The dose of intravenous ivuxolimab that patients received every 2 weeks ranged from 0.01 to 10 mg/kg.

Study-level points and caveats: Also present in some nonresponders was a low level of normalized T-cell clonal expansion. With doses of 0.1-3.0 mg/kg, partial responders showed among the lowest clonal expansion.

Trimming took 4 bases from V and 0 from J; bases not matched to a gene: 2. The germline V gene encodes CDR1 SGHNT and CDR2 YYREEE (reference sequence). The CDR3 runs 15 residues. Sequencing used immunoSEQ multiplex PCR; TCRdb keeps in-frame clones, though not all of them. The data contain 20,000 to 30,000 clones, about 88% of them singletons. The chain links TRBV5-4 to TRBJ2-1; 9 bases map to TRBD1. This material consisted of CD4+ or CD8+ T cells sorted from blood, taken in a trial of the OX40 agonist ivuxolimab. The sequence came from an adult with an advanced solid tumor such as melanoma, head and neck, liver or kidney cancer. CDR3 DNA sequence: TGTGCCAGCAGCCGGACAGGGGCCTCCTACAATGAGCAGTTCTTC. Amino acids: CASSRTGASYNEQFF.